This T cell receptor (beta chain) comes out of a study of response to subunit inactivated influenza vaccine. Regarding the study as a whole: The authors put forward the suggestion that each seasonal influenza vaccination may bring in only a limited number of new T cells.

TCRdb reprocessed the RT-PCR reads via MiXCR and lists one record per CDR3 protein. The data hold 600,000 to 850,000 distinct CDR3 sequences, with approximately 15% observed a single time. A remark on this clonotype: Its antigen is as yet unknown. Just one base apart from a much larger clone, this may be a read error.

Germline-derived CDR1 and CDR2 are MNHEY and SVGEGT. This CDR3 comprises 14 residues. Trimming cost V 5 bases and J 5 bases; bases outside gene matches: 2. This specimen was PBMCs from blood, taken 14 to 15 days before vaccination. The sequence derives from a man aged 45 to 65 who received an inactivated influenza vaccine. The rearrangement links TRBV6-2 or TRBV6-3 to TRBJ2-3, with 12 bases that match TRBD2. The CDR3 here is CASSRTSGIDTQYF. In DNA, the CDR3 is TGTGCCAGCAGTCGGACTAGCGGGATAGATACGCAGTATTTT.